The source of this TCR beta chain is a study of T cell repertoires in cytomegalovirus infection. Study summary: Recently described HLA-C-restricted plus well-studied HLA-B-restricted CMV epitopes were used. Shared public TCR beta signatures pointed to both CMV infection and a matching HLA type. Findings of the study overall: The ex vivo response showed dominance by HLA-C-restricted CMV-specific TCR beta clonotypes.

Each CDR3 protein is one row after TCRdb ran MiXCR on the reads. The top ten hold 13% of the sample, which has approximately 390,000 distinct CDR3 sequences, just under 35% seen once. The ends were cut back, 5 bases at V and 7 bases at J, with 10 bases in the middle. The germline V gene has CDR1 SEHNR and CDR2 FQNEAQ (reference sequence). There are 12 residues in the CDR3. At least ten counts were recorded for this clonotype. The antigen is unknown. V is TRBV7-9 and J is TRBJ2-3; the D gene is possibly TRBD2 (6 bases). The material sequenced was cultured PBMCs, taken from culture after CMV antigen stimulation. The clonotype comes from a human donor in good health (CMV status not recorded). Some clones in this sample may be carry-over from other donors' samples. Here the CDR3 DNA reads TGTGCCAGCAGCGCCGGGAGTTATACGCAGTATTTT. It encodes CASSAGSYTQYF.